The 12 T cell receptor beta chains in this list originate from one sample, sequenced in a study of blood T cell repertoires in COVID-19. The assay was immunoSEQ multiplex PCR, and TCRdb's table has in-frame clones only and misses some. Counted here are about 67,000 clones, about 89% occurring once; the ten biggest clones make up approximately 5%. The sequencing sample was made of peripheral blood. The receptors derive from a man in his fifties or sixties with active COVID-19.

This chain links TRBV6-1 with TRBJ1-5; the D is unclear. Germline V lookup: CDR1 MNHNS, CDR2 SASEGT. CDR3 size: 15 residues. Trimming shortened V by 1 base and J by 0 bases, and 7 bases separated the two germline ends. The CDR3 coding sequence is TGTGCCAGCAGTGAAGACAGCTATAGCAATCAGCCCCAGCATTTT. Protein: CASSEDSYSNQPQHF.

The chain is built from TRBV27 and TRBJ2-5, with 8 nucleotides matching TRBD2. The CDR3 is 14 residues long. Germline V CDR1 and CDR2: MNHEY, SMNVEV (reference sequence). V gave up 2 bases and J gave up 3 bases; unmatched junction bases: 2. CDR3 sequence (DNA): TGTGCCAGCAGTTTAGACGGGAGGGAAGAGACCCAGTACTTC. The encoded protein is CASSLDGREETQYF.

V is TRBV5-1 and J is TRBJ1-1, with D tentatively TRBD1 (5 bases). CDR1 and CDR2 from the germline V gene are SGHRS and YFSETQ. The CDR3 has 12 residues. V lost 5 bases and J lost 5, with 10 bases in between. Here the CDR3 DNA reads TGCGCCAGCAGTCAGGGTGGGACTGAAGCTTTCTTT. It specifies CASSQGGTEAFF.

This chain links TRBV25-1 with TRBJ1-1; TRBD1 aligns across 7 bases. The germline CDR1 and CDR2 sequences are MGHDK and SYGVNS. The CDR3 contains 14 residues. Unmatched junction bases numbered 10, after V lost 7 bases and J lost 5 bases. The CDR3 DNA reads as TGTGCCAGCACCGAAAGACAGGGAATTACTGAAGCTTTCTTT. Protein product: CASTERQGITEAFF.

This clone came up once. This chain joins TRBV6-1 and TRBJ1-2, with D possibly TRBD1 on 6 matching bases. Germline V gives CDR1 MNHNS, CDR2 SASEGT. The CDR3 sequence is 16 residues long. The germline V and J ends were trimmed by 2 bases and 4 bases, with 17 bases remaining between them. The CDR3 DNA reads TGTGCCAGCAGTGAACGGGGGGACACTATGCCCTATGGCTACACCTTC. Encoded protein: CASSERGDTMPYGYTF.

The V and J genes are TRBV3-1 (or the pseudogene TRBV3-2) and TRBJ1-3; the D gene is possibly TRBD1 (5 bases). Trimming removed 1 base at V and 0 bases at J, with 13 bases between. This CDR3 is built from 17 residues. Germline V gene sequence: CDR1 LGHDT, CDR2 YNNKEL (reference sequence). Here the CDR3 DNA reads TGTGCCAGCAGCCAAGTACAGGTCCGTAACTCTGGAAACACCATATATTTT. Translation: CASSQVQVRNSGNTIYF.

This clone appeared a few times. The chain links TRBV10-3 to TRBJ1-6; D not certain. V lost 0 bases to trimming and J lost 7 bases, with 10 bases between them. The CDR3 is 15 amino acids. Looked up from germline, CDR1 is ENHRY and CDR2 is SYGVKD. This CDR3 is CAISESSTENSPLHF. The CDR3 nucleotides read TGTGCCATCAGTGAGTCGTCGACGGAGAATTCACCCCTCCACTTT.

The CDR3 spells CATSIRQGAGGELFF. In nucleotides, the CDR3 is TGTGCCACCAGCATCCGACAGGGGGCGGGTGGGGAGCTGTTTTTT. J is TRBJ2-2 and V is TRBV15; 10 bases agree with TRBD1. The CDR3 has 15 residues. J lost 8 bases, V lost 4 bases, and 7 bases had no gene match. Germline loops: CDR1 LNHNV, CDR2 YYDKDF (reference sequence).

The J gene is TRBJ1-3, the V gene TRBV2; 7 bases are shared with TRBD1. Per the germline V gene, CDR1 is SNHLY and CDR2 is FYNNEI. V gave up 6 bases and J gave up 1 base; unmatched junction bases: 6. The CDR3 has 15 amino acids. The CDR3 sequence: CASSRTGDSGNTIYF. CDR3 in DNA: TGTGCCAGCAGCAGGACAGGCGATTCTGGAAACACCATATATTTT.

This clone was counted only a few times. CDR3 region: CASSGQGKSEQFF. The CDR3 DNA reads as TGTGCCAGCTCGGGACAGGGTAAGAGTGAGCAGTTCTTC. J is TRBJ2-1 and V is TRBV2; 9 nucleotides match TRBD1. CDR1 and CDR2 from the germline V gene are SNHLY and FYNNEI. The CDR3 totals 13 residues. Trimming cost V 8 bases and J 9 bases; bases outside gene matches: 8.

The chain joins TRBV5-6 to TRBJ1-3; D unclear. The CDR3 extends over 17 amino acids. V lost 4 bases, J lost 0 bases, and 17 bases lay in between. Germline V gene sequence: CDR1 SGHDT, CDR2 YYEEEE. CDR3 DNA sequence: TGTGCCAGCAGCCGTCTCGAGGAGGTGAACTCTGGAAACACCATATATTTT. Protein: CASSRLEEVNSGNTIYF.

This clone was seen a single time. The chain has TRBV5-1 and TRBJ1-2; 10 bases map to TRBD1. In germline, CDR1 is SGHRS, CDR2 YFSETQ. V was pared by 7 bases and J by 1 base, with 10 bases of the junction left unmatched. The CDR3 runs 16 residues. Here the CDR3 reads CASAAGTGARNYGYTF. The CDR3 region has the DNA TGCGCCAGCGCTGCCGGGACAGGGGCACGTAACTATGGCTACACCTTC.